This TCR beta chain was found in a study of T cells in Graves' hyperthyroidism and ophthalmopathy. Turning to the study itself: Initial diagnosis, before any treatment, was when peripheral blood was collected.

Regarding this clonotype: The antigen remains undetermined.

A Clinical Activity Score of at least 3, a NOSPECS grade of at least 4 and a duration under 3 months were recorded in the ophthalmopathy patients. Every diagnosis used clinical symptoms, serum thyroxine and TRAb, thyroid ultrasound and orbital computed tomography. The study's findings and limits: Ophthalmopathy was distinguished from stable hyperthyroidism by 13 V-J signatures.

This CDR3 comprises 15 residues. J was trimmed by 6 bases and V by 3 bases; bases with no gene match: 7. Looked up from germline, CDR1 is SNHLY and CDR2 is FYNNEI. TCR beta CDR3 regions were amplified from RNA. The HTBI primer set was used in a first-round RT-PCR of the TCR CDR3. A single record per CDR3 protein comes from TCRdb applying MiXCR to the multiplex PCR reads. The data show 450,000 to 500,000 distinct CDR3 sequences, approximately 23% seen once. This clonotype was obtained from a woman between 65 and 79 years old with Graves' ophthalmopathy. Sequencing used blood. The chain uses TRBV2 and TRBJ2-3, with 9 bases that match TRBD2. CDR3 amino acids: CASSELGGRADTQYF. The CDR3 DNA sequence: TGTGCCAGCAGTGAGTTAGGCGGGAGGGCGGATACGCAGTATTTT.